This record concerns one TCR beta chain sequence. The antigen is undetermined. Sequencing used immunoSEQ multiplex PCR; TCRdb keeps in-frame clones, though not all of them. The repertoire consists of 17,000 or so clones, with about 91% occurring once and the leading ten covering roughly 6%. This specimen belongs to a study of T cell repertoires in ileal Crohn's disease. Study-level results: Clonal expansions were more frequent in active smokers than non-smokers at surgery.

Germline CDR1 is SGHRS and CDR2 is YFSETQ. The CDR3 is 14 amino acids. V trimming: 4 bases; J trimming: 5 bases; junction bases outside the gene matches: 5. The sequenced material came from ileal tissue. The rearrangement uses TRBV5-1 and TRBJ1-2; 10 bases are shared with TRBD1. This receptor was taken from an adult with Crohn's disease. CDR3 sequence reads: CASSRDRGQYGYTF. The CDR3 coding sequence is TGCGCCAGCAGCCGCGACAGGGGGCAGTATGGCTACACCTTC.